The rows below give T cell receptor beta chains drawn from one sample of a study of T cells expressing NK-cell markers. TCRdb reanalyzed the 5' RACE reads, giving one entry per CDR3 protein sequence and no DNA. The ten most abundant clones cover 0.3% to 0.45% of a sample with more than 250,000 distinct CDR3 sequences. Sequenced: blood T cells: a sorted CD56 or NKG2C T cell subset, CD4+ or CD8+ T cells, or bulk PBMC T cells (not recorded which). Receptors were obtained from a man between 18 and 35 years old in good health. Each CDR3 is given with its conserved first and last residue. Each record gives: CDR3 protein, V gene, J gene.

CDR3 protein: CAAEGPTPSEAFF
V gene: TRBV6-1
J gene: TRBJ1-1

CDR3 protein: CSVEDRRERYTDTQYF
V gene: TRBV29-1
J gene: TRBJ2-3

CDR3 protein: CASSAQSGYNQPQHF
V gene: TRBV9
J gene: TRBJ1-5

CDR3 protein: CAISEPLANEQFF
V gene: TRBV10-3
J gene: TRBJ2-1

CDR3 protein: CATSDLYRGYNEQFF
V gene: TRBV24-1
J gene: TRBJ2-1

CDR3 protein: CASSLGDRGITDTQYF
V gene: TRBV11-3
J gene: TRBJ2-3

CDR3 protein: CASRAGGPASQFF
V gene: TRBV12-3/TRBV12-4
J gene: TRBJ2-1

CDR3 protein: CASSLDGDGPYEQYF
V gene: TRBV11-3
J gene: TRBJ2-7

CDR3 protein: CSVAGSPARGTDTQYF
V gene: TRBV29-1
J gene: TRBJ2-3

CDR3 protein: CASSWGTGLEQYF
V gene: TRBV12-3/TRBV12-4
J gene: TRBJ2-7

CDR3 protein: CASSPIWTGANINTEAFF
V gene: TRBV12-3/TRBV12-4
J gene: TRBJ1-1

CDR3 protein: CASSILGFSSGRAGGELFF
V gene: TRBV19
J gene: TRBJ2-2

CDR3 protein: CASRGRTEAFF
V gene: TRBV6-5
J gene: TRBJ1-1

CDR3 protein: CASSPPVGRGFGVANTGELFF
V gene: TRBV18
J gene: TRBJ2-2

CDR3 protein: CASSLLAKPEQFF
V gene: TRBV5-1
J gene: TRBJ2-1

CDR3 protein: CASSRSRGIAEAFF
V gene: TRBV3-1
J gene: TRBJ1-1

CDR3 protein: CASSVTRFAGELFF
V gene: TRBV12-3/TRBV12-4
J gene: TRBJ2-2

CDR3 protein: CASSQDMLAGGPEQFF
V gene: TRBV4-3
J gene: TRBJ2-1

CDR3 protein: CATREVETQYF
V gene: TRBV24-1
J gene: TRBJ2-5

CDR3 protein: CASSFEGWRGPGSNQPQHF
V gene: TRBV19
J gene: TRBJ1-5

CDR3 protein: CASTAGGSGANVLTF
V gene: TRBV2
J gene: TRBJ2-6

CDR3 protein: CSVSGGAYQPQHF
V gene: TRBV29-1
J gene: TRBJ1-5

CDR3 protein: CASNSGGGGLDTQYF
V gene: TRBV6-1
J gene: TRBJ2-3

CDR3 protein: CATSDSGGVTGELFF
V gene: TRBV24-1
J gene: TRBJ2-2

CDR3 protein: CASTVKGGLAGDPNEQFF
V gene: TRBV25-1
J gene: TRBJ2-1

CDR3 protein: CSVGQGRTEAFF
V gene: TRBV29-1
J gene: TRBJ1-1

CDR3 protein: CAWIGDLNTEAFF
V gene: TRBV30
J gene: TRBJ1-1

CDR3 protein: CSAGRGVDTEAFF
V gene: TRBV20-1
J gene: TRBJ1-1

CDR3 protein: CASSLVEDTQYF
V gene: TRBV7-6
J gene: TRBJ2-3

CDR3 protein: CSANTAGLAVNEQFF
V gene: TRBV20-1
J gene: TRBJ2-1

CDR3 protein: CASRRVGLDAINEQFF
V gene: TRBV10-2
J gene: TRBJ2-1

CDR3 protein: CASSLVAGSGELFF
V gene: TRBV11-1
J gene: TRBJ2-2

CDR3 protein: CSAREGGLGPLSQYF
V gene: TRBV20-1
J gene: TRBJ2-5

CDR3 protein: CASSLKTKMNTEAFF
V gene: TRBV7-2
J gene: TRBJ1-1

CDR3 protein: CSAKDRLRPYNEQFF
V gene: TRBV20-1
J gene: TRBJ2-1

CDR3 protein: CASSLGLAGDVDEQFF
V gene: TRBV7-9
J gene: TRBJ2-1

CDR3 protein: CASSQKGTAKETQYF
V gene: TRBV3-1
J gene: TRBJ2-5

CDR3 protein: CASSFRTGLNEKLFF
V gene: TRBV14
J gene: TRBJ1-4

CDR3 protein: CASGSGSLRYEQYF
V gene: TRBV6-1
J gene: TRBJ2-7

CDR3 protein: CASSLRLNNEQFF
V gene: TRBV12-3/TRBV12-4
J gene: TRBJ2-1

CDR3 protein: CSAAGTGPYEQCF
V gene: TRBV29-1
J gene: TRBJ2-7

CDR3 protein: CASSYEVGPPLHF
V gene: TRBV6-5
J gene: TRBJ1-6